These 9 T cell receptor beta chains were all obtained from the same sample, sequenced in a study of HIV-infected children after antiretroviral therapy interruption. The treatment denotes: PENTA 11 planned treatment interruption arm or continuous ART arm. RNA-based 3' RACE libraries used unique molecular identifiers. Each CDR3 protein gets one entry after TCRdb re-called the 3' RACE reads with MiXCR. The table shows more than 85,000 distinct CDR3 sequences, with roughly 6.4% occurring only once. The sequenced sample was CD45RA+ CD4+ T cells from PBMCs, pooled from several time points, obtained from a donor given antiretroviral therapy, either interrupted or continuous. Described subset: naive CD4+ CD45RA+ CD45RO- T cells. The receptors originated from a pool of human donors with HIV.

V gene TRBV25-1 combines with J gene TRBJ2-5; D is uncertain. Germline assignment: CDR1 MGHDK and CDR2 SYGVNS. With 6 bases removed from V and 2 bases from J, the gap between germline ends came to 13 bases. This CDR3 is 14 amino acids long. In DNA form, the CDR3 reads TGTGCCAGCAGCCCCACGCAGCTACAAGAGACCCAGTACTTC. Translation gives CASSPTQLQETQYF.

This clonotype was picked up a small number of times. This sequence joins TRBV2 and TRBJ2-7; no reliable D call. The CDR3 runs 10 residues. Germline V CDR1 and CDR2: SNHLY, FYNNEI. V was pared by 10 bases and J by 2 bases, with 6 bases between. The CDR3 region is CATRPYEQYF. In DNA form, the CDR3 reads TGTGCCACCCGGCCCTACGAGCAGTACTTC.

In its sample, this clonotype was seen many times. The V and J genes are TRBV11-3 and TRBJ1-1, with D tentatively TRBD1 (6 bases). CDR3 length: 15 amino acids. CDR1 SGHNT and CDR2 YENEEA come from the germline V gene. Trimming pared 0 bases from V and 3 bases from J, leaving 11 bases between. CDR3 bases: TGTGCCAGCAGCTTAGAGTTTGGGGGCCACACTGAAGCTTTCTTT. Its translation is CASSLEFGGHTEAFF.

This clonotype was counted at least ten times. Here the CDR3 reads CASSLPGQRVTDTQYF. The DNA of the CDR3 is TGTGCCAGCTCACTGCCGGGACAGCGTGTCACAGATACGCAGTATTTT. The genes are TRBV18 and TRBJ2-3; 7 nucleotides agree with TRBD1. Germline V gives CDR1 KGHSH, CDR2 LQKENI. The ends lost 4 bases at V and 2 bases at J; junction bases unmatched: 9. The CDR3 covers 16 residues. Supplemented by reference TRBV18 and TRBJ2-3, the full variable domain reads NAGVMQNPRHLVRRRGQEARLRCSPMKGHSHVYWYRQLPEEGLKFMVYLQKENIIDESGMPKERFSAEFPKEGPSILRIQQVVRGDSAAYFCASSLPGQRVTDTQYFGPGTRLTVL.

This clonotype was recorded many times. The CDR3 is CASSSTTGPTDTQYF. Here the CDR3 DNA reads TGTGCCAGCAGCTCAACGACAGGGCCCACAGATACGCAGTATTTT. The rearrangement joins TRBV7-9 to TRBJ2-3; 7 bases map to TRBD1. CDR1 SEHNR and CDR2 FQNEAQ come from the germline V gene (reference sequence). With V trimmed by 4 bases and J by 2 bases, 6 bases remained unmatched. The CDR3 is 15 amino acids. The complete variable domain, with remaining parts taken from reference TRBV7-9 and TRBJ2-3, reads DTGVSQNPRHKITKRGQNVTFRCDPISEHNRLYWYRQTLGQGPEFLTYFQNEAQLEKSRLLSDRFSAERPKGSFSTLEIQRTEQGDSAMYLCASSSTTGPTDTQYFGPGTRLTVL.

This clonotype was picked up one time. This chain uses TRBV20-1 with TRBJ1-6, with D hard to call. From germline, CDR1 is DFQATT and CDR2 SNEGSKA (reference sequence). This CDR3 spans 14 amino acids. The ends were cut back, 4 bases at V and 6 bases at J, with 13 bases in the middle. As DNA, the CDR3 is TGCAGTGCTAACCCCGCGGGCCGTAATTCACCCCTCCACTTT. It encodes CSANPAGRNSPLHF.

The rearrangement joins TRBV2 to TRBJ2-1; 11 nucleotides agree with TRBD2. CDR1 is SNHLY and CDR2 is FYNNEI in the germline V gene. J gave up 7 bases and V 7 bases, and 9 bases lay outside the gene matches. The CDR3 covers 15 residues. Here the CDR3 reads CASNPELAGVNEQFF. CDR3 nucleotides: TGTGCCAGCAACCCCGAACTAGCGGGGGTGAATGAGCAGTTCTTC. The full variable domain, rest sourced from reference TRBV2 and TRBJ2-1, is EPEVTQTPSHQVTQMGQEVILRCVPISNHLYFYWYRQILGQKVEFLVSFYNNEISEKSEIFDDQFSVERPDGSNFTLKIRSTKLEDSAMYFCASNPELAGVNEQFFGPGTRLTVL.

This clonotype has just a few counts. The CDR3 protein is CASSSGIQETQYF. DNA of the CDR3: TGTGCCAGCAGTTCGGGGATTCAAGAGACCCAGTACTTC. The chain couples TRBV28 to TRBJ2-5; maybe TRBD2 (5 bases). The CDR3 sequence is 13 residues long. Germline CDR1 and CDR2: MDHEN and SYDVKM. With 4 bases removed from V and 2 bases from J, the gap between germline ends came to 8 bases.

This clonotype has at least ten counts. This rearrangement joins TRBV5-1 to TRBJ1-1; D may be TRBD1 (5 bases). Germline V gives CDR1 SGHRS, CDR2 YFSETQ. V lost 3 bases and J 1 base, leaving 10 bases between the germline ends. This CDR3 spans 14 amino acids. CDR3 DNA: TGCGCCAGCAGCTCTCCGGGACGGAACACTGAAGCTTTCTTT. It translates to CASSSPGRNTEAFF.